This T cell receptor (beta chain) emerged from a study of shared clonotypes between healthy human individuals. For the study at large: The donors, two women and three men, were aged 18 to 49.

After removal of 2 bases from V and 7 bases from J, the junction contained 6 bases not matched to a gene. CDR3 length: 15 residues. CDR1 is GTSNPN and CDR2 is SVGIG in the germline V gene (reference sequence). Several immunoSEQ plates received, in even portions, the genomic DNA of each subset. Unsorted PBMC contributed 250 to 300 ng DNA, approximately 30,000 T cell genomes, to each replicate PCR. TCRdb's copy holds only in-frame clones and misses some; the assay was immunoSEQ multiplex PCR. The sample carries 400,000 to 600,000 clones, approximately 79% recorded once. Every contributor of samples was a Caucasian grown-up residing in Nashville, Tennessee.

The clonotype comes from a middle-aged woman in good health. Some clones in this sample may be carry-over from other donors' samples. The chain has TRBV30 and TRBJ2-2; 11 nucleotides align to TRBD1. The sequenced material came from PBMCs. CDR3 amino acids: CAWSTGQGAGGELFF. The CDR3 DNA follows: TGTGCCTGGAGTACTGGACAGGGGGCGGGCGGGGAGCTGTTTTTT.